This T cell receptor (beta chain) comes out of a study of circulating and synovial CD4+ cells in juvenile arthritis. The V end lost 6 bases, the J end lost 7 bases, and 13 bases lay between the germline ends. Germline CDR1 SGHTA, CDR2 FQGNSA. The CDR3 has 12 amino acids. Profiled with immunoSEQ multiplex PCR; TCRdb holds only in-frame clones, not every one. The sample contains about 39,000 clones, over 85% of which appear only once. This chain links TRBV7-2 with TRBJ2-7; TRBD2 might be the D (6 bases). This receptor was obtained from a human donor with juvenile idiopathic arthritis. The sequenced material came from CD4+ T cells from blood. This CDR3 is CASRLPGGEQYF. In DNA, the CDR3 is TGTGCCAGCAGACTACCCGGGGGAGAGCAGTACTTC.